These 30 T cell receptor beta chains came from one sample sequenced in a study of OX40 agonist ivuxolimab in advanced cancers. The assay was immunoSEQ multiplex PCR, and TCRdb's table has in-frame clones only and misses some. The sample yields about 78,000 clones, about 84% seen once. Sequences were derived from CD4+ or CD8+ T cells sorted from blood, sampled in a trial of the OX40 agonist ivuxolimab. These receptors all come from an adult with an advanced solid tumor such as melanoma, head and neck, liver or kidney cancer.

The chain joins TRBV6-5 to TRBJ1-4; D not certain. V lost 2 bases and J 2 bases, leaving 12 bases between the germline ends. The CDR3 is 16 amino acids. From germline, CDR1 is MNHEY and CDR2 SVGAGI. The CDR3 sequence is CASSYSRGRTNEKLFF. Written as DNA, the CDR3 is TGTGCCAGCAGTTACAGCCGGGGTCGGACTAATGAAAAACTGTTTTTT.

V gene TRBV11-3 combines with J gene TRBJ2-3; the D call may be TRBD1 or TRBD2 (5 bases each). The CDR3 sequence is 15 residues long. V was clipped by 1 base and J by 2 bases, with 10 bases between them. CDR1 is SGHNT and CDR2 is YENEEA in the germline V gene. This CDR3 reads CASSLGVGATDTQYF. In DNA form, the CDR3 reads TGTGCCAGCAGCTTAGGTGTCGGGGCCACAGATACGCAGTATTTT.

The rearrangement links TRBV9 to TRBJ1-4; D gene ambiguous. With 3 bases removed from V and 10 bases from J, the gap between germline ends came to 16 bases. Germline-derived CDR1 and CDR2 are SGDLS and YYNGEE. CDR3 length: 14 residues. CDR3 region: CASSERVGKGKLFF. The DNA for the CDR3 is TGTGCCAGCAGCGAGCGGGTGGGGAAGGGAAAACTGTTTTTT.

This rearrangement joins TRBV2 to TRBJ2-1, with TRBD2 identical over 12 bases. This CDR3 spans 14 amino acids. Trimming at V came to 4 bases and at J to 5 bases, leaving 0 bases not matched to a gene. In germline, CDR1 is SNHLY, CDR2 FYNNEI. The CDR3 region is CASSGTSGNNEQFF. CDR3 nucleotides: TGTGCCAGCAGTGGGACTAGCGGGAACAATGAGCAGTTCTTC.

V gene TRBV6-6 combines with J gene TRBJ2-3; TRBD2 matches 11 bases. CDR1 and CDR2 (germline): MNHNY, SVGAGI (reference sequence). The CDR3 has 12 residues. The CDR3 bases are TGTGCGACTAGCGGGGCGTCAGATACGCAGTATTTT. Amino acid sequence: CATSGASDTQYF.

The chain is built from TRBV5-4 and TRBJ1-4; D call uncertain. The CDR3 contains 16 residues. Germline CDR1 SGHNT, CDR2 YYREEE (reference sequence). V was clipped by 4 bases and J by 2 bases, with 15 bases between them. CDR3 nucleotides: TGTGCCAGCAGCCTCAGCGGGTTTTCGACTAATGAAAAACTGTTTTTT. It is translated as CASSLSGFSTNEKLFF.

The rearrangement uses TRBV9 and TRBJ1-2, with D possibly matching TRBD1 (5 bases). This CDR3 comprises 17 residues. Looked up from germline, CDR1 is SGDLS and CDR2 is YYNGEE. V dropped 4 bases and J dropped 8 bases, with 27 bases sitting between them. DNA of the CDR3: TGTGCCAGCAGCCCAAGATTGGGAGGGACGACCGCCGTAGGCTACACCTTC. This sequence encodes CASSPRLGGTTAVGYTF.

This chain connects TRBV25-1 to TRBJ1-2, with no clear D. Between the trimmed V and J ends, which lost 6 bases and 3 bases, there was a span of 11 bases. CDR1 MGHDK and CDR2 SYGVNS come from the germline V gene. The CDR3 runs 13 residues. The CDR3 DNA sequence: TGTGCCAGCAGGTCCAGGCACCACTATGGCTACACCTTC. Amino acids: CASRSRHHYGYTF.

V is TRBV11-2 and J is TRBJ1-6; 8 nucleotides match TRBD1. The CDR3 contains 16 residues. The V and J ends lost 6 bases and 10 bases, in that order; junction bases with no gene match: 14. Germline-derived CDR1 and CDR2 are SGHAT and FQNNGV. The CDR3 DNA sequence: TGTGCCAGCAGTTCCGCCCCCCGGACAGGGACATCACCCCTCCACTTT. Translating gives CASSSAPRTGTSPLHF.

The chain combines TRBV28 with TRBJ1-2; TRBD1 agrees at 7 bases. Trimming cost V 8 bases and J 8 bases; bases outside gene matches: 17. CDR1 MDHEN and CDR2 SYDVKM come from the germline V gene. The CDR3 is made up of 15 amino acids. The CDR3 sequence is CASHNLGNRGRGYTF. CDR3 DNA sequence: TGTGCCAGCCACAACTTGGGGAACAGGGGAAGGGGCTACACCTTC.

This chain links TRBV18 with TRBJ1-1, with a tentative D call TRBD1 (6 bases). This CDR3 spans 15 amino acids. CDR1 is KGHSH, CDR2 LQKENI, per germline. Trimming cost V 5 bases and J 4 bases, with 17 bases left between them. The CDR3 spells CASSGGNRVSTEAFF. The CDR3 DNA reads as TGTGCCAGCTCAGGGGGGAACAGGGTAAGCACTGAAGCTTTCTTT. Full variable domain (rest looked up from reference TRBV18 and TRBJ1-1): NAGVMQNPRHLVRRRGQEARLRCSPMKGHSHVYWYRQLPEEGLKFMVYLQKENIIDESGMPKERFSAEFPKEGPSILRIQQVVRGDSAAYFCASSGGNRVSTEAFFGQGTRLTVV.

This clone was found a few times. The chain has TRBV5-6 and TRBJ1-1; no reliable D call. Deletions cut 1 base from V and 3 bases from J, with 10 bases between. The CDR3 length is 14 residues. CDR1 is SGHDT and CDR2 is YYEEEE in the germline V gene. CDR3 DNA sequence: TGTGCCAGCAGCTTGTCGGGAGGGTACACTGAAGCTTTCTTT. It encodes CASSLSGGYTEAFF.

The rearrangement uses TRBV6-1 and TRBJ2-7; 8 bases are shared with TRBD1. This CDR3 is 17 amino acids long. Germline trimming cut 3 bases from V and 0 bases from J; bases unmatched to any gene: 10. Germline CDR1 MNHNS, CDR2 SASEGT. CDR3 in amino acids: CASSDDPGQANSYEQYV. The CDR3 DNA sequence: TGTGCCAGCAGTGACGACCCGGGACAGGCGAACTCCTACGAGCAGTACGTC.

This clone appeared a single time. The chain employs TRBV2 and TRBJ2-1; possibly TRBD1 or TRBD2 for D (5 bases each). The germline V gene encodes CDR1 SNHLY and CDR2 FYNNEI. This CDR3 is 15 amino acids long. Deletions cut 3 bases from V and 3 bases from J, with 12 bases between. This CDR3 reads CASSEEAGIYNEQFF. DNA for the CDR3: TGTGCCAGCAGTGAGGAGGCAGGGATCTACAATGAGCAGTTCTTC. The full variable domain, with the rest looked up from reference TRBV2 and TRBJ2-1, is EPEVTQTPSHQVTQMGQEVILRCVPISNHLYFYWYRQILGQKVEFLVSFYNNEISEKSEIFDDQFSVERPDGSNFTLKIRSTKLEDSAMYFCASSEEAGIYNEQFFGPGTRLTVL.

This rearrangement joins TRBV27 to TRBJ2-7; no clear D. Germline V gene data show CDR1 as MNHEY and CDR2 as SMNVEV (reference sequence). V dropped 3 bases and J dropped 3 bases, with 12 bases sitting between them. The CDR3 extends over 14 amino acids. CDR3 protein: CASSLVGKSYEQYF. The DNA of the CDR3 is TGTGCCAGCAGTTTGGTAGGCAAAAGCTACGAGCAGTACTTC.

The chain combines TRBV7-3 with TRBJ2-5; D is uncertain. V was trimmed by 5 bases and J by 4 bases, leaving 11 bases between them. The germline CDR1 and CDR2 sequences are SGHTA and FQGTGA. The CDR3 sequence is 13 residues long. CDR3 sequence reads: CASSRKTSETQYF. CDR3 nucleotides: TGTGCCAGCAGCCGCAAAACTTCAGAGACCCAGTACTTC.

This chain links TRBV11-3 with TRBJ2-1; D is uncertain. Germline loops: CDR1 SGHNT, CDR2 YENEEA. The CDR3 runs 15 residues. Trimming removed 1 base from V and 1 base from J, with 8 bases in between. The CDR3 sequence is CASSLVAASYNEQFF. For the CDR3, the DNA is TGTGCCAGCAGCTTAGTGGCAGCATCCTACAATGAGCAGTTCTTC.

The J gene is TRBJ1-1, the V gene TRBV5-4; a weak D match, TRBD1 (6 bases). Germline V gene data show CDR1 as SGHNT and CDR2 as YYREEE (reference sequence). V dropped 0 bases and J dropped 1 base, with 13 bases sitting between them. The CDR3 spans 16 residues. As DNA, the CDR3 is TGTGCCAGCAGCTTGGCGGGTACAGGGTCGAACACTGAAGCTTTCTTT. Its protein product is CASSLAGTGSNTEAFF.

The chain links TRBV6-1 to TRBJ1-2; no clear D gene. The CDR3 loop spans 12 amino acids. The V end was cut by 8 bases, the J end by 7 bases, with 14 bases between. Germline assignment: CDR1 MNHNS and CDR2 SASEGT. Written as DNA, the CDR3 is TGTGCCAGCGGGGTAATTGGATTTGGCTACACCTTC. The encoded protein is CASGVIGFGYTF.

This chain connects TRBV14 to TRBJ2-3; 12 nucleotides match TRBD2. This CDR3 has 16 amino acids. Per germline, CDR1 SGHDN and CDR2 FVKESK. V was pared by 4 bases and J by 4 bases, with 6 bases of the junction left unmatched. In nucleotides, the CDR3 is TGTGCCAGCAGCCGAGGGACTAGCGGGCCGGCAGATACGCAGTATTTT. Protein product: CASSRGTSGPADTQYF.

CDR3 coding DNA: TGCGCCAGCAGCCCGTCCGGTACTGACAAAGCTTTCTTT. This sequence encodes CASSPSGTDKAFF. This chain connects TRBV5-1 to TRBJ1-1; D remains unclear. Germline V gene lookup returns CDR1 SGHRS and CDR2 YFSETQ. This CDR3 is built from 13 residues. Trimming shortened V by 4 bases and J by 9 bases, and 16 bases separated the two germline ends.

This chain connects TRBV19 to TRBJ2-1; 11 bases are shared with TRBD2. The CDR3 covers 16 residues. Germline-derived CDR1 and CDR2 are LNHDA and SQIVND (reference sequence). V trimming: 3 bases; J trimming: 7 bases; junction bases outside the gene matches: 8. DNA of the CDR3: TGTGCCAGTAGTATTATAGCGGGAGGGCCACGGAATGAGCAGTTCTTC. Its translation is CASSIIAGGPRNEQFF.

This chain connects TRBV7-8 to TRBJ1-2; D is undetermined. V lost 4 bases to trimming and J lost 4 bases, with 16 bases between them. The CDR3 contains 15 residues. CDR1 SGHVS and CDR2 FQNEAQ come from the germline V gene. The CDR3 coding sequence is TGTGCCAGCAGCTCTTCGAACGGGGTAGGCTATGGCTACACCTTC. This gives the protein CASSSSNGVGYGYTF.

The V and J genes are TRBV5-5 and TRBJ1-5; 8 bases agree with TRBD1. Germline V gene lookup returns CDR1 SGHKS and CDR2 YYEKEE (reference sequence). Trimming at V came to 1 base and at J to 8 bases, leaving 8 bases not matched to a gene. The CDR3 is made up of 15 amino acids. CDR3 sequence (DNA): TGTGCCAGCAGCTTGCTGGCAGGGGGCTTAGAGCCCCAGCATTTT. It specifies CASSLLAGGLEPQHF.

CDR3 DNA: TGTGCCAGCAGTTCTGGGACGGCTGAAGCTTTCTTT. This sequence encodes CASSSGTAEAFF. The chain recombines TRBV6-5 with TRBJ1-1, with D possibly matching TRBD1 (5 bases). CDR3 length equals 12 residues. The germline CDR1 and CDR2 sequences are MNHEY and SVGAGI. V dropped 4 bases and J dropped 6 bases, with 9 bases sitting between them.

This chain connects TRBV6-7 to TRBJ1-1; D not certain. Being an ORF, TRBV6-7 has a function that is uncertain. V gave up 7 bases and J gave up 0 bases, with 18 bases separating them. The CDR3 extends over 16 amino acids. For the CDR3, the DNA is TGTGCCAGCAATATAAAGGGTTTGCCAATGAACACTGAAGCTTTCTTT. The encoded protein is CASNIKGLPMNTEAFF.

The chain joins TRBV19 to TRBJ1-2; a possible D gene is TRBD1 (5 bases). The CDR3 is made up of 13 amino acids. Trimming cost V 6 bases and J 4 bases, with 12 bases left between them. The germline V gene has CDR1 LNHDA and CDR2 SQIVND (reference sequence). CDR3 sequence: CASRGTAGYGYTF. DNA of the CDR3: TGTGCCAGTAGGGGGACGGCCGGCTATGGCTACACCTTC.

This chain joins TRBV28 and TRBJ2-1, with TRBD1 identical over 8 bases. The CDR3 length is 14 residues. Germline V gives CDR1 MDHEN, CDR2 SYDVKM. The ends lost 6 bases at V and 6 bases at J; junction bases unmatched: 7. The CDR3 bases are TGTGCCAGCAGGCAGGACAGGGTACGCAATGAGCAGTTCTTC. It encodes CASRQDRVRNEQFF.

This chain links TRBV5-4 with TRBJ2-7; 7 nucleotides align to TRBD2. The CDR3 is 14 amino acids. The J segment lost 6 bases and the V segment lost 0 bases, leaving 6 bases of the junction unmatched. Germline V CDR1 and CDR2: SGHNT, YYREEE (reference sequence). In nucleotides, the CDR3 is TGTGCCAGCAGCTTGGGACTAGCCAGTTCCGAGCAGTACTTC. This codes for CASSLGLASSEQYF.

J is TRBJ1-3 and V is TRBV5-1; D not certain. In germline, CDR1 is SGHRS, CDR2 YFSETQ. V was pared by 1 base and J by 1 base, with 9 bases between. The CDR3 totals 15 residues. CDR3 region: CASSLSGWSGNTIYF. CDR3 DNA: TGCGCCAGCAGCTTGTCGGGTTGGTCTGGAAACACCATATATTTT.